Each of the 11 T cell receptor beta chains below was sequenced from the same sample in a study of shared clonotypes between healthy human individuals. The naive CD8 population came from CD45RO-negative cells selected for CCR7, without terminally differentiated effector memory CD45RA+ cells. Profiled with immunoSEQ multiplex PCR; TCRdb holds only in-frame clones, not every one. The repertoire includes around 2.1 million clones, approximately 94% of them detected once, and about 1.5% sits in the top ten. The sequencing input was naive CD8+ T cells from PBMCs. These receptors all stem from a man aged 18 to 30 in good health. Some clones in this sample may be carry-over from other donors' samples.

The gene calls are TRBV5-1 and TRBJ2-1; D may correspond to TRBD1 or TRBD2 (6 bases each). CDR1 and CDR2 (germline): SGHRS, YFSETQ. V lost 0 bases to trimming and J lost 9 bases, with 10 bases between them. CDR3 length: 13 residues. Written as DNA, the CDR3 is TGCGCCAGCAGCTTGGGCTCGGGGGCTGAGCAGTTCTTC. Translation gives CASSLGSGAEQFF.

The chain uses TRBV7-9 and TRBJ2-2; 7 bases agree with TRBD2. The CDR3 has 16 amino acids. The V gene's germline CDR1 is SEHNR and CDR2 FQNEAQ (reference sequence). V dropped 2 bases and J dropped 4; count of bases not matched to a gene: 7. In nucleotides, the CDR3 is TGTGCCAGCAGCTTAAGGCTAGCGGAGATCACCGGGGAGCTGTTTTTT. This encodes CASSLRLAEITGELFF.

This clone came up once. The CDR3 bases are TGTGCCAGCAGTGAATGGGGATGGAGCTCCTACGAGCAGTACTTC. As protein: CASSEWGWSSYEQYF. The chain recombines TRBV25-1 with TRBJ2-7; D gene uncertain. Trimming pared 1 base from V and 0 bases from J, leaving 10 bases between. Germline V gives CDR1 MGHDK, CDR2 SYGVNS. This CDR3 region has 15 residues.

As to this clone: Other nucleotide sequences from this sample produce the same CDR3. The rearrangement links TRBV7-9 to TRBJ2-7; the D is unclear. The CDR3 is made up of 13 amino acids. V was clipped by 5 bases and J by 2 bases, with 10 bases between them. CDR1 is SEHNR and CDR2 is FQNEAQ in the germline V gene (reference sequence). The CDR3 sequence is CASSPGGAYEQYF. CDR3 nucleotide sequence: TGTGCCAGCAGCCCCGGCGGAGCCTACGAGCAGTACTTC.

The V gene is TRBV28, the J gene TRBJ1-5, with 9 positions matching TRBD1. The CDR3 has 19 amino acids. Germline V gene lookup returns CDR1 MDHEN and CDR2 SYDVKM. The junction had 14 bases not matched to a gene; V was cut back by 4 bases and J by 1 base. The CDR3 reads CASSSLSGTGLVSNQPQHF. CDR3 coding DNA: TGTGCCAGCAGTTCCCTTTCCGGGACAGGGTTGGTGAGCAATCAGCCCCAGCATTTT.

The chain joins TRBV6-5 to TRBJ2-3, with TRBD2 matching 7 bases. This CDR3 region has 15 residues. The ends lost 4 bases at V and 4 bases at J; junction bases unmatched: 8. Looked up from germline, CDR1 is MNHEY and CDR2 is SVGAGI. CDR3 sequence (DNA): TGTGCCAGCAGTTCCCTCCCCAGCGGGGCAGATACGCAGTATTTT. It yields the protein CASSSLPSGADTQYF.

This sequence joins TRBV6-5 and TRBJ2-1; no reliable D call. The length of the CDR3 is 12 residues. Germline CDR1 and CDR2: MNHEY and SVGAGI. Trimming pared 4 bases from V and 5 bases from J, leaving 6 bases between. In nucleotides, the CDR3 is TGTGCCAGCAGTTCTTTTAACAATGAGCAGTTCTTC. This translates into CASSSFNNEQFF.

The rearrangement links TRBV5-1 to TRBJ2-5; 9 bases align to TRBD1. This CDR3 is built from 16 residues. Germline assignment: CDR1 SGHRS and CDR2 YFSETQ. V lost 2 bases and J lost 5; bases outside the gene matches: 10. The DNA for the CDR3 is TGCGCCAGCAGCTTAGACCGGGACAGGGACGTGGAGACCCAGTACTTC. This codes for CASSLDRDRDVETQYF.

The CDR3 nucleotides read TGTGCCAGCAGCTTTAGCCGGGACAGGGGAAATCAGCCCCAGCATTTT. This translates into CASSFSRDRGNQPQHF. The J gene is TRBJ1-5, the V gene TRBV5-6, with 10 bases identical to TRBD1. The CDR3 has 16 residues. Trimming cost V 2 bases and J 4 bases; bases outside gene matches: 6. Germline V gene sequence: CDR1 SGHDT, CDR2 YYEEEE.

The J gene is TRBJ2-3, the V gene TRBV11-2, with D possibly TRBD1 on 6 matching bases. This CDR3 comprises 15 residues. V was trimmed by 5 bases and J by 0 bases, leaving 12 bases between them. Per germline, CDR1 SGHAT and CDR2 FQNNGV. CDR3 nucleotide sequence: TGTGCCAGCAGCCCCAGGACAGCTAGCACAGATACGCAGTATTTT. Its protein is CASSPRTASTDTQYF.

The genes are TRBV6-5 and TRBJ2-2; D call uncertain. The germline V gene encodes CDR1 MNHEY and CDR2 SVGAGI. CDR3 length: 15 residues. V was trimmed by 7 bases and J by 2 bases, leaving 14 bases between them. CDR3 DNA: TGTGCCAGCACCCCCAGCAGGTTTAACACCGGGGAGCTGTTTTTT. Its translation is CASTPSRFNTGELFF.